These 18 T cell receptor beta chains came from one sample sequenced in a study of blood T cell repertoires in COVID-19 (dated by TCRdb to the early 2020s). The library relied on the immunoSEQ multiplex PCR assay. Here the immuneACCESS table is served through TCRdb, limited to in-frame sequences with V and J called. Missing clones are a known gap in these copies; in checked studies unresolved V genes cover under half, and the rest lacks a known reason. Recorded for this sample are about 270,000 clones; about nine tenths of them occurred a single time. The ten largest clones add up to around 10% of the sample. The sample consisted of peripheral blood. These receptors came from a man aged 35 to 55 who had recovered from COVID-19.

The V and J genes are TRBV18 and TRBJ2-3; D is possibly TRBD2 (6 bases). In germline, CDR1 is KGHSH, CDR2 LQKENI. CDR3 length: 16 amino acids. V was clipped by 2 bases and J by 0 bases, with 12 bases between them. The DNA of the CDR3 is TGTGCCAGCTCACCAGTTAGTGGGACTAGCACAGATACGCAGTATTTT. Residues: CASSPVSGTSTDTQYF.

The V gene is TRBV5-4, the J gene TRBJ2-3; TRBD1 matches 8 bases. There are 16 residues in the CDR3. Germline V gene data show CDR1 as SGHNT and CDR2 as YYREEE (reference sequence). Losses at the gene ends were 3 bases for V and 0 bases for J; bases not matched to a gene: 6. CDR3 amino acids: CASSSSRDRSTDTQYF. CDR3 DNA: TGTGCCAGCAGCTCCTCCAGGGACAGGAGCACAGATACGCAGTATTTT.

The CDR3 nucleotides are TGTGCCAGCACCCGGGACTCTCTTAATGAGCAGTTCTTC. This translates into CASTRDSLNEQFF. The rearrangement uses TRBV12-3 or TRBV12-4 and TRBJ2-1; D is perhaps TRBD2 (6 bases). The CDR3 runs 13 residues. V gave up 7 bases and J gave up 7 bases, with 14 bases separating them.

The V call is TRBV3-1 (or the pseudogene TRBV3-2), the J call TRBJ1-6; D is unclear. CDR1 and CDR2 from the germline V gene are LGHDT and YNNKEL (reference sequence). V gave up 0 bases and J gave up 0 bases, with 6 bases separating them. The CDR3 length is 16 residues. Here the CDR3 DNA reads TGTGCCAGCAGCCAAGAAGGGAGCTCCTATAATTCACCCCTCCACTTT. Translated: CASSQEGSSYNSPLHF.

The V call is TRBV2, the J call TRBJ2-3; D not resolved. This CDR3 has 18 residues. V lost 6 bases, J lost 4 bases, and 26 bases lay in between. Per germline, CDR1 SNHLY and CDR2 FYNNEI. CDR3 protein: CASSRKALGRVRADTQYF. The CDR3 nucleotides read TGTGCCAGCAGCCGCAAAGCCCTAGGTCGGGTTCGGGCAGATACGCAGTATTTT.

This sequence joins TRBV7-9 and TRBJ2-1; D might be TRBD1 (5 bases). Trimming removed 8 bases at V and 0 bases at J, with 5 bases between. This CDR3 is built from 12 residues. Looked up from germline, CDR1 is SEHNR and CDR2 is FQNEAQ (reference sequence). The CDR3 region has the DNA TGTGCCAGCGGGGCCTCCTACAATGAGCAGTTCTTC. Translated, it gives CASGASYNEQFF.

This clone was seen a handful of times. CDR3 in amino acids: CASSRRGMNTEAFF. CDR3 sequence (DNA): TGTGCCAGCAGTCGCAGGGGGATGAACACTGAAGCTTTCTTT. The chain combines TRBV6-1 with TRBJ1-1; 7 bases are a match to TRBD1. Germline-derived CDR1 and CDR2 are MNHNS and SASEGT. Trimming at V came to 5 bases and at J to 0 bases, leaving 3 bases not matched to a gene. The CDR3 is 14 amino acids.

V usage is TRBV11-3 and J usage is TRBJ2-3, with 13 bases aligning to TRBD2. This CDR3 has 17 residues. Germline lookup yields CDR1 SGHNT and CDR2 YENEEA. V dropped 4 bases and J dropped 1; count of bases not matched to a gene: 5. CDR3 sequence: CASSSGLAGVGTDTQYF. For the CDR3, the DNA is TGTGCCAGCAGCTCCGGACTAGCGGGGGTTGGCACAGATACGCAGTATTTT.

In the case of this clone: Germline is not matched at one junction end, which may reflect a read error. The chain employs TRBV7-2 and TRBJ2-1; 8 nucleotides align to TRBD1. CDR1 SGHTA and CDR2 FQGNSA come from the germline V gene. The CDR3 contains 16 residues. CDR3 residues: CASHRGDKPSNNEQFF. CDR3 coding DNA: TGTGCCAGCCACAGGGGGGACAAACCCTCCAACAATGAGCAGTTCTTC.

This clone was counted a single time. This chain uses TRBV19 with TRBJ2-7, with 10 bases lining up with TRBD1. Looked up from germline, CDR1 is LNHDA and CDR2 is SQIVND (reference sequence). This CDR3 is built from 16 residues. Trimming at V came to 5 bases and at J to 4 bases, leaving 11 bases not matched to a gene. CDR3 sequence reads: CASSAPDRGRRYEQYF. The CDR3 DNA sequence: TGTGCCAGTAGTGCTCCGGACAGGGGGAGAAGATACGAGCAGTACTTC.

This clone was observed once. J is TRBJ2-2 and V is TRBV11-3, with D unclear. V lost 5 bases to trimming and J lost 6 bases, with 7 bases between them. The CDR3 sequence is 12 residues long. Germline loops: CDR1 SGHNT, CDR2 YENEEA. CDR3 DNA sequence: TGTGCCAGCAGCCTTTCTGCCGGGGAGCTGTTTTTT. It yields the protein CASSLSAGELFF.

The J gene is TRBJ1-4, the V gene TRBV6-1; D gene ambiguous. From germline, CDR1 is MNHNS and CDR2 SASEGT. The CDR3 is made up of 16 amino acids. V lost 1 base to trimming and J lost 10 bases, with 19 bases between them. CDR3 nucleotide sequence: TGTGCCAGCAGTGAAGGGACTCACCGATTTGGGAGAAAACTGTTTTTT. Protein sequence: CASSEGTHRFGRKLFF.

In nucleotides, the CDR3 is TGTGCCAGCAGCTTAGTAGGTGGGCGAAGCTCCTACGAGCAGTACTTC. Protein product: CASSLVGGRSSYEQYF. V gene TRBV7-2 combines with J gene TRBJ2-7; no clear D gene. Trimming cost V 1 base and J 0 bases, with 13 bases left between them. The CDR3 has 16 amino acids. The V gene's germline CDR1 is SGHTA and CDR2 FQGNSA.

V usage is TRBV5-1 and J usage is TRBJ2-7, with 12 bases aligning to TRBD2. The J segment lost 9 bases and the V segment lost 4 bases, leaving 11 bases of the junction unmatched. Germline CDR1 reads SGHRS; CDR2 reads YFSETQ. This CDR3 is 15 amino acids long. CDR3 DNA sequence: TGCGCCAGCAGCAGCCGGACTAGCGGGACCGGGGGGCAGTACTTC. Protein product: CASSSRTSGTGGQYF.

The chain joins TRBV7-7 to TRBJ2-7, with TRBD2 identical over 11 bases. CDR1 is SSHAT, CDR2 FNYEAQ, per germline (reference sequence). The CDR3 extends over 15 amino acids. The trim removed 5 bases at V and 1 base at J, leaving 4 bases unmatched. The CDR3 nucleotides are TGTGCCAGCAGCCCCGGGACTAGCGGATCCTACGAGCAGTACTTC. Protein sequence: CASSPGTSGSYEQYF.

V and J are TRBV2 and TRBJ1-4; D call uncertain. CDR3 size: 14 residues. Germline assignment: CDR1 SNHLY and CDR2 FYNNEI. The V and J ends lost 3 bases and 7 bases respectively, with 12 bases between them. The chain's CDR3 is CASSDAGGFEKLFF. The CDR3 DNA reads TGTGCCAGCAGTGACGCAGGTGGCTTTGAAAAACTGTTTTTT.

The chain recombines TRBV5-5 with TRBJ1-2, with TRBD1 identical over 7 bases. The CDR3 runs to 17 residues. Trimming removed 1 base from V and 6 bases from J; junction bases left unmatched: 15. The germline V gene has CDR1 SGHKS and CDR2 YYEKEE (reference sequence). The DNA of the CDR3 is TGTGCCAGCAGCTTGATGGCAGGGGGGAGAGTTAAGAATGGCTACACCTTC. Protein: CASSLMAGGRVKNGYTF.

This chain links TRBV6-6 with TRBJ2-3; TRBD1 matches 8 bases. The J segment lost 2 bases and the V segment lost 7 bases, leaving 5 bases of the junction unmatched. The germline gives CDR1 MNHNY, CDR2 SVGAGI (reference sequence). CDR3 length: 14 residues. The CDR3, as DNA: TGTGCCAGCAAACGACAGGGGATCACAGATACGCAGTATTTT. It is translated as CASKRQGITDTQYF.